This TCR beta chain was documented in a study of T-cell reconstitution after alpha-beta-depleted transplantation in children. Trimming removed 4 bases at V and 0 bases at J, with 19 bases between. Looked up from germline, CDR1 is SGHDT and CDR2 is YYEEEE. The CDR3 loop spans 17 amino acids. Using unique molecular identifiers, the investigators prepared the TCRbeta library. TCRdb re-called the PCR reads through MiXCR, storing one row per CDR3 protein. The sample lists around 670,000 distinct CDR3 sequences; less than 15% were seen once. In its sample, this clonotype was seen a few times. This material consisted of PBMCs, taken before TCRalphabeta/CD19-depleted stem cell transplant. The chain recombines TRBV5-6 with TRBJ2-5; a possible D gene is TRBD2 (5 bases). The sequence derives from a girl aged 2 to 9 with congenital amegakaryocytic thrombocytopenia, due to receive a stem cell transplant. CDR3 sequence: CASSPEAGPLYQETQYF. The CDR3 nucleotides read TGTGCCAGCAGCCCGGAGGCGGGCCCCTTGTACCAAGAGACCCAGTACTTC.